This T cell receptor (beta chain) was retrieved from a study of CD8+CD57+ T cells in acquired aplastic anemia. About the research overall: Quantities of DNA derived from sorted CD4+ and CD8+ cells averaged 3.2 ug. An average of roughly 10 million reads for CD4+ cells was obtained from healthy donors. Study-level points and caveats: There were 25 to 30 CD8+ CDR3 sequences that occurred in both patients and controls. Patients versus controls showed no significant CD8+ Simpson's diversity difference.

TCR beta VDJ combinations and CDR3 sequences were profiled from genomic DNA. MiXCR, run by TCRdb on the reads, gives a single entry per CDR3 protein. Of around 170,000 distinct CDR3 sequences listed, roughly 63% are singletons. As regards this clonotype: Its target is unknown.

Germline loops: CDR1 SGHTA, CDR2 FQGNSA. The length of the CDR3 is 13 residues. The V gene lost 4 bases and the J gene lost 3 bases, with 7 bases spanning the gap. The sequence derives from a human donor in good health. This chain joins TRBV7-2 and TRBJ2-1; D remains unclear. The sequencing sample was made of sorted CD4+, CD8+, or CD8+CD57+ T cells (not recorded which) from PBMCs. CDR3 sequence reads: CASSSEIYNEQFF. CDR3 DNA sequence: TGTGCCAGCAGCTCGGAAATCTACAATGAGCAGTTCTTC.